This T cell receptor beta chain was sequenced for a study of shared clonotypes between healthy human individuals. Study-level information: Three CD4 naive, three CD4 memory, two CD8 naive and one CD8 memory plate were used per donor.

Study-wide results and limits: When naive CD4 clonotypes were compared across several donors, around 5% were shared. Generation probabilities were higher for clonotypes shared across all four sorted-subset donors than for unshared ones.

V was cut by 3 bases and J by 6 bases, with 6 bases left in between. There are 11 residues in the CDR3. Germline V gene sequence: CDR1 SNHLY, CDR2 FYNNEI. DNA at 200 ng, roughly 30,000 T cell genomes, went into sorted-subset replicate PCRs. TCRdb keeps only in-frame clones here, not all; method: immunoSEQ multiplex PCR. The sample contains 2 million to 3 million clones, over 85% of which appear only once. Regarding this clone: Its matching antigen is unknown.

The origin of this receptor is a man between 18 and 35 years old in good health. Some clones in this sample may be carry-over from other donors' samples. This sequence joins TRBV2 and TRBJ2-7; D gene unclear. The sequencing sample was made of naive CD4+ T cells from PBMCs. Indicated subset: CD45RA+ positively selected. CDR3 protein: CASSDVFEQYF. The DNA for the CDR3 is TGTGCCAGCAGTGACGTGTTCGAGCAGTACTTC.